This T cell receptor (beta chain) was sequenced in a study of blood T cell repertoires in COVID-19. Looking at the study overall: Some COVID-19 samples were acute and others convalescent; all came from the United States, Italy and Spain. Sample material is recorded as cDNA or gDNA derived from T cells, B-cell-depleted T cells, or PBMCs.

V was pared by 6 bases and J by 2 bases, with 15 bases between. From germline, CDR1 is MNHEY and CDR2 SVGAGI. The CDR3 totals 15 residues. Methods used by the authors: Scientists estimated how many nucleated cells there were by amplifying reference gene primers. Produced via immunoSEQ multiplex PCR; TCRdb's table is partial and in-frame only. The V and J calls and clone size come from that table; D and trimming were worked out from the DNA. The repertoire has about 140,000 clones, around 82% of them found once; the top ten carry around 7.8%. The source of this sequence is a human donor in a cohort sampled during active COVID-19. Input material: peripheral blood. The gene calls are TRBV6-5 and TRBJ2-3, with a possible D match to TRBD2 (7 bases). CDR3 coding DNA: TGTGCCAGCAGAATAGGGGGGGTGAACACAGATACGCAGTATTTT. This encodes CASRIGGVNTDTQYF.